A selection of T cell receptor beta chains follows, all from one sample in a study of shared clonotypes between healthy human individuals. The protocol was immunoSEQ multiplex PCR, while the TCRdb copy is restricted to in-frame clones and leaves out a portion. The table has around 980,000 clones, about four fifths seen once. The source material was memory CD4+ T cells from PBMCs. These receptors originate from a man younger than 35 in good health. Some clones in this sample may be carry-over from other donors' samples. The CDR3 runs from the conserved cysteine through the conserved F or W. The order of the fields is CDR3 protein, CDR3 DNA, J gene, clone size, D gene, V gene. D genes are given only for firm matches. Size is stated for part of the rows, as once, few or many counts, or as a class when the clone is expanded.

CDR3: CASRGNGPNEKLFF; DNA: TGCGCCAGCAGAGGAAACGGGCCTAATGAAAAACTGTTTTTT; J: TRBJ1-4; size: -; D: -; V: TRBV5-1
CDR3: CASSFKGVEQYF; DNA: TGTGCCAGCAGCTTCAAGGGAGTCGAGCAGTACTTC; J: TRBJ2-7; size: few; D: -; V: TRBV7-9
CDR3: CASSPSGQETQYF; DNA: TGTGCCAGCAGCCCAAGCGGGCAAGAGACCCAGTACTTC; J: TRBJ2-5; size: -; D: -; V: TRBV7-3
CDR3: CASSPSGRADEQYF; DNA: TGTGCCAGCAGCCCTAGCGGGAGGGCTGACGAGCAGTACTTC; J: TRBJ2-7; size: -; D: TRBD2; V: TRBV7-6
CDR3: CASGLGTSGTADTQYF; DNA: TGTGCTAGTGGTTTGGGGACTAGCGGGACAGCAGATACGCAGTATTTT; J: TRBJ2-3; size: few; D: TRBD2; V: TRBV12-5
CDR3: CASSLTTGDDIQYF; DNA: TGTGCCAGCAGTCTTACAACAGGGGATGACATTCAGTACTTC; J: TRBJ2-4; size: -; D: TRBD1; V: TRBV2
CDR3: CASTLGWYQETQYF; DNA: TGTGCCAGTACCCTCGGGTGGTACCAAGAGACCCAGTACTTC; J: TRBJ2-5; size: -; D: -; V: TRBV19
CDR3: CASSLRPTVSSGNTIYF; DNA: TGTGCCAGCAGCTTAAGGCCGACGGTTAGCTCTGGAAACACCATATATTTT; J: TRBJ1-3; size: -; D: -; V: TRBV11-2
CDR3: CASSLRDRGDTQYF; DNA: TGTGCCAGCAGCTTAAGGGACAGAGGAGATACGCAGTATTTT; J: TRBJ2-3; size: -; D: TRBD1; V: TRBV7-3
CDR3: CASSSQGGIDTEAFF; DNA: TGTGCCAGCAGTTCTCAAGGGGGTATCGACACTGAAGCTTTCTTT; J: TRBJ1-1; size: few; D: -; V: TRBV5-4